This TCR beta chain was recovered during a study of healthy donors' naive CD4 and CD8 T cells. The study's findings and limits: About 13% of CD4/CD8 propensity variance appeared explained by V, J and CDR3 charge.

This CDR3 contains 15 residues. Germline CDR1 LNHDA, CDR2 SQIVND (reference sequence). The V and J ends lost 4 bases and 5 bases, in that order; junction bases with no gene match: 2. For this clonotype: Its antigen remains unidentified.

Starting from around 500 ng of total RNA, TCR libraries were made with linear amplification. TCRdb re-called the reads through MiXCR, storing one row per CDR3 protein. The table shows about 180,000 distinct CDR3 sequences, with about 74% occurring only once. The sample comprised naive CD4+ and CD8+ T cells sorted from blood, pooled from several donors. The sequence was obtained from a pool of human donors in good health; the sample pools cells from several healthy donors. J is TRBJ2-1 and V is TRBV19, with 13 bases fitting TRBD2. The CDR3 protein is CASSTGTSGDNEQFF. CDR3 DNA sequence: TGTGCCAGTAGTACCGGGACTAGCGGGGACAATGAGCAGTTCTTC.